Sequencing of this T cell receptor beta chain was carried out in a study of cytomegalovirus exposure and HLA in healthy donors. Study in general: Researchers previously reported finding 100 million or so unique TCR beta sequences from about 179 million T cells. Broader study findings: By HLA locus, TCR association rates varied in a later analysis, with DRB1 showing the most and HLA-C the fewest. The presence/absence work took it that sequencing depth was about the same across donors.

This clone has just one count. What it binds is unknown. The junction does not match germline at one end; this may be a read error. Donors sampled were nominally healthy, though unrecorded immune exposures were likely. Vbeta (60) and Jbeta (13) primers were used in the PCR. Clones were sequenced by immunoSEQ multiplex PCR, and TCRdb holds only the in-frame ones, with some missing. The sample holds 160,000 or so clones, almost 80% seen once. This CDR3 is 15 amino acids long. From germline, CDR1 is PRHDT and CDR2 FYEKMQ (reference sequence). The TCR sequence derives from a man between 18 and 29 years old in good health and CMV-seropositive. The chain uses TRBV13 and TRBJ2-1; 11 bases map to TRBD2. What was sequenced was PBMCs. The CDR3 sequence is CASTLLAGASNEQFF. The DNA of the CDR3 is TGTGCCAGCACCTTACTAGCGGGAGCTAGTAATGAGCAGTTCTTC.